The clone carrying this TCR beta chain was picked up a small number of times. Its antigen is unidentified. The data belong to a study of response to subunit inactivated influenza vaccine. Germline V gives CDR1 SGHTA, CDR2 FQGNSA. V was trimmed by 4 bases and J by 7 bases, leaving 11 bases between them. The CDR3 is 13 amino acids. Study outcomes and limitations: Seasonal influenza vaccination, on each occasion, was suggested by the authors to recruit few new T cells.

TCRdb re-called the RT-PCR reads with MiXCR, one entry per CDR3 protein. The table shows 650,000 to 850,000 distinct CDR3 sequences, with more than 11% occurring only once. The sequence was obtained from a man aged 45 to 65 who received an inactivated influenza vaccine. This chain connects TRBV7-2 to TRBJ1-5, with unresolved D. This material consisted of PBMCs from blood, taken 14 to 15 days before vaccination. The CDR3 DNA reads TGTGCCAGCAGCTCCGGGCGGGCACAGCCCCAGCATTTT. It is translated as CASSSGRAQPQHF. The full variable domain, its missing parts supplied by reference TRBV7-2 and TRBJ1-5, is GAGVSQSPSNKVTEKGKDVELRCDPISGHTALYWYRQSLGQGLEFLIYFQGNSAPDKSGLPSDRFSAERTGGSVSTLTIQRTQQEDSAVYLCASSSGRAQPQHFGDGTRLSIL.